This T cell receptor (beta chain) was identified in a study of blood T cell repertoires in COVID-19. Study-level information: COVID-19 samples, acute and convalescent, were from the United States, Italy and Spain. The analysed material was cDNA or gDNA that came from T cells, B-cell-depleted T cells, or PBMCs.

Germline V gene lookup returns CDR1 DFQATT and CDR2 SNEGSKA (reference sequence). Between the trimmed V and J ends, which lost 5 bases and 7 bases, there was a span of 5 bases. The CDR3 has 10 residues. In the authors' workflow: Estimates of nucleated cell counts were drawn from the amplification of reference gene primers. Data came from immunoSEQ multiplex PCR; TCRdb stores just in-frame clones and leaves some out. That table gives V, J and clone size, and the DNA gave D and trimming. The sample has 30,000 to 50,000 clones; more than 80% are singletons. The receptor was isolated from a man aged 60 to 69 with acute or convalescent COVID-19. The sequenced material came from peripheral blood. J is TRBJ2-2 and V is TRBV20-1; D ambiguous. The CDR3 DNA reads TGCAGTGCTTTCAGCGGGGAGCTGTTTTTT. Translating gives CSAFSGELFF.